A selection of T cell receptor beta chains follows, all from one sample in a study of low-dose radiotherapy and immunotherapy resistance in tumors. Each CDR3 protein gets one entry after TCRdb re-called the reads with MiXCR. This sample has approximately 100,000 distinct CDR3 sequences; about 20% occur once, and the top ten carry about 4%. Here the sequenced sample was PBMCs, taken after low-dose radiotherapy plus immunotherapy. The receptors stem from a male donor with prostate cancer. CDR3s include the opening cysteine and the closing phenylalanine or tryptophan. Each record gives: V gene, J gene, clone size, CDR3 protein. Expanded clones get a size class; other rows say once, few or many, or leave the size out.

v_gene: TRBV5-1; j_gene: TRBJ1-1; abundance: many; CDR3aa: CASSSDPGTEAFF
v_gene: TRBV18; j_gene: TRBJ1-1; abundance: many; CDR3aa: CASSPRVGRQNTEAFF
v_gene: TRBV7-2; j_gene: TRBJ2-7; abundance: -; CDR3aa: CASSLDVGTAYEQYF
v_gene: TRBV7-3; j_gene: TRBJ2-2; abundance: -; CDR3aa: CASSFSLNTGELFF
v_gene: TRBV19; j_gene: TRBJ1-2; abundance: many; CDR3aa: CASSFRDRVRYGYTF
v_gene: TRBV6-1; j_gene: TRBJ1-5; abundance: many; CDR3aa: CASSEVRQPNQPQHF
v_gene: TRBV6-2/TRBV6-3; j_gene: TRBJ2-7; abundance: many; CDR3aa: CASSRDRDFDEQYF
v_gene: TRBV5-1; j_gene: TRBJ2-5; abundance: many; CDR3aa: CASSFLGLEETQYF
v_gene: TRBV6-8; j_gene: TRBJ1-2; abundance: -; CDR3aa: CASRKTGTAHGYTF
v_gene: TRBV5-1; j_gene: TRBJ2-6; abundance: many; CDR3aa: CASSLVPSVTSGANVLTF
v_gene: TRBV27; j_gene: TRBJ2-7; abundance: few; CDR3aa: CASSFRAPGYEQYF
v_gene: TRBV6-1; j_gene: TRBJ2-4; abundance: few; CDR3aa: CASSEGGTLAKNIQYF
v_gene: TRBV19; j_gene: TRBJ2-3; abundance: many; CDR3aa: CASSILTGADTQYF
v_gene: TRBV11-1; j_gene: TRBJ2-3; abundance: many; CDR3aa: CASSTPLSGLAGGLTDAQYF
v_gene: TRBV25-1; j_gene: TRBJ2-7; abundance: many; CDR3aa: CASSFVSSYEQYF
v_gene: TRBV6-8; j_gene: TRBJ1-3; abundance: -; CDR3aa: CASAWESHSGNTIYF
v_gene: TRBV11-2; j_gene: TRBJ2-7; abundance: many; CDR3aa: CASSLDRMVHEQYF
v_gene: TRBV5-8; j_gene: TRBJ2-5; abundance: -; CDR3aa: CASSPARYYTSGRAETQYF
v_gene: TRBV7-9; j_gene: TRBJ2-3; abundance: many; CDR3aa: CASSFPSGGAGTDTQYF
v_gene: TRBV6-1; j_gene: TRBJ1-5; abundance: many; CDR3aa: CASSPDRTNQPQHF
v_gene: TRBV19; j_gene: TRBJ1-5; abundance: many; CDR3aa: CASNSRANNQPQHF
v_gene: TRBV18; j_gene: TRBJ2-6; abundance: many; CDR3aa: CASSPRDRSVLTF
v_gene: TRBV11-2; j_gene: TRBJ2-5; abundance: -; CDR3aa: CASAEGGASETQYF
v_gene: TRBV2; j_gene: TRBJ1-1; abundance: many; CDR3aa: CASSGDKGIYASTEAFF
v_gene: TRBV7-6; j_gene: TRBJ2-1; abundance: -; CDR3aa: CASSLGLGYYNEQFF
v_gene: TRBV24-1; j_gene: TRBJ2-1; abundance: -; CDR3aa: CATSDQQGAGSDGNEQFF